Listed below are T cell receptor beta chains from one sample, sequenced in a study of OX40 agonist ivuxolimab in advanced cancers. Assay used: immunoSEQ multiplex PCR; TCRdb lists only in-frame clones, some missing. This sample has 37,000 or so clones, with about 90% found just once. Specimen: CD4+ or CD8+ T cells sorted from blood, collected in a trial of the OX40 agonist ivuxolimab. The origin of the receptors is an adult with an advanced solid tumor such as melanoma, head and neck, liver or kidney cancer. Each CDR3 is given with its conserved first and last residue. D genes are given only for firm matches. Where a row states a size, it is once, few, many or the class of an expanded clone; other rows omit it.

>TRBJ1-2|NA|TRBV29-1|12|NA
CSVEGTDYGYTF
TGCAGCGTTGAAGGGACAGACTATGGCTACACCTTC
>TRBJ1-1|few|TRBV5-1|12|NA
CASRTGRTEAFF
TGCGCCAGCAGAACCGGAAGGACTGAAGCTTTCTTT
>TRBJ2-1|NA|TRBV11-1|18|TRBD2
CASSLGTSGGVRFNEQFF
TGTGCCAGCAGCTTGGGGACTAGCGGGGGGGTGCGTTTCAATGAGCAGTTCTTC
>TRBJ2-3|NA|TRBV21-1|17|NA
CASSKLKEEASTDTQYF
TGTGCCAGCAGCAAATTAAAGGAGGAAGCTAGCACAGATACGCAGTATTTT
>TRBJ2-2|NA|TRBV4-1|13|NA
CASSLGLPGELFF
TGCGCCAGCAGCCTAGGACTCCCCGGGGAGCTGTTTTTT
>TRBJ2-7|NA|TRBV10-3|11|NA
CAISESKEQYF
TGTGCCATCAGTGAGTCGAAGGAGCAGTACTTC
>TRBJ1-6|NA|TRBV13|15|NA
CASSAPNGGSSPLHF
TGTGCCAGCAGCGCCCCTAACGGGGGCAGTTCACCCCTCCACTTT
>TRBJ1-6|NA|TRBV27|15|NA
CASSLSQRVTSPLHF
TGTGCCAGCAGTTTATCGCAAAGGGTAACTTCACCCCTCCACTTT
>TRBJ2-7|NA|TRBV7-2|15|NA
CASSLGGGAGYEQYF
TGTGCCAGCAGCTTAGGTGGGGGGGCTGGCTACGAGCAGTACTTC
>TRBJ1-1|NA|TRBV14|16|TRBD1
CASSQRDRGAYTEAFF
TGTGCCAGCAGCCAAAGAGACAGGGGCGCGTACACTGAAGCTTTCTTT
>TRBJ1-6|once|TRBV5-1|14|NA
CASSWGGGNSPLHF
TGCGCCAGCAGCTGGGGAGGGGGGAATTCACCCCTCCACTTT
>TRBJ1-5|few|TRBV19|15|NA
CASSISDRINQPQHF
TGTGCCAGTAGTATTTCCGACAGGATAAATCAGCCCCAGCATTTT
>TRBJ1-2|NA|TRBV4-1|14|NA
CASSQGGGDYGYTF
TGCGCCAGCAGCCAAGGTGGGGGGGACTATGGCTACACCTTC
>TRBJ2-1|NA|TRBV9|17|TRBD1
CASSADPPGTGDDEQFF
TGTGCCAGCAGCGCCGACCCTCCCGGGACAGGGGACGATGAGCAGTTCTTC
>TRBJ2-6|NA|TRBV27|16|NA
CASSPIWNSGANVLTF
TGTGCCAGCAGCCCGATTTGGAACTCTGGGGCCAACGTCCTGACTTTC
>TRBJ2-1|NA|TRBV29-1|11|NA
CSVGTSNEQFF
TGCAGCGTTGGGACTTCAAATGAGCAGTTCTTC
>TRBJ2-7|NA|TRBV2|14|NA
CASSGPPEFYEQYF
TGTGCCAGCAGTGGCCCCCCCGAGTTCTACGAGCAGTACTTC
>TRBJ1-5|NA|TRBV5-1|13|NA
CASSLGRNQPQHF
TGCGCCAGCAGCTTGGGGAGAAATCAGCCCCAGCATTTT
>TRBJ2-7|NA|TRBV4-1|12|NA
CASSQDLYEQYF
TGCGCCAGCAGCCAAGACCTCTACGAGCAGTACTTC
>TRBJ1-6|NA|TRBV4-3|16|TRBD1
CASSQVIDRGRSPLHF
TGCGCCAGCAGCCAAGTAATCGACAGGGGAAGGTCACCCCTCCACTTT
>TRBJ1-4|NA|TRBV7-9|14|NA
CASSLVAENEKLFF
TGTGCCAGCAGCTTAGTTGCCGAAAATGAAAAACTGTTTTTT
>TRBJ2-7|NA|TRBV19|14|NA
CASSGRQGGYEQYF
TGTGCCAGTAGTGGTCGTCAGGGCGGCTACGAGCAGTACTTC
>TRBJ2-7|NA|TRBV5-6|16|TRBD2
CASTSALAGGFYEQYF
TGTGCCAGCACTTCCGCCTTGGCGGGGGGATTTTACGAGCAGTACTTC
>TRBJ2-1|NA|TRBV9|13|NA
CASRLMGGNEQFF
TGTGCCAGCAGACTTATGGGGGGCAATGAGCAGTTCTTC
>TRBJ2-7|NA|TRBV7-6|16|TRBD2
CASSFGGGGLSYEQYF
TGTGCCAGCAGCTTCGGCGGGGGGGGTCTCTCCTACGAGCAGTACTTC
>TRBJ2-5|NA|TRBV7-2|13|NA
CASSSLNPPRLYF
TGTGCCAGCAGCTCCTTAAATCCTCCAAGACTATACTTC
>TRBJ2-2|NA|TRBV19|15|NA
CASSMTRAYTGELFF
TGTGCCAGTAGTATGACAAGGGCCTACACCGGGGAGCTGTTTTTT
>TRBJ2-7|once|TRBV4-2|15|NA
CASSQDAGEAYEQYF
TGTGCCAGCAGCCAAGACGCAGGGGAGGCCTACGAGCAGTACTTC
>TRBJ1-2|NA|TRBV29-1|13|NA
CSVDFGPIYGYTF
TGCAGCGTTGATTTCGGGCCCATCTATGGCTACACCTTC
>TRBJ2-7|NA|TRBV10-1|15|NA
CASSERRQHPYEQYF
TGCGCCAGCAGTGAGAGGAGACAGCACCCCTACGAGCAGTACTTC
>TRBJ1-1|NA|TRBV5-5|12|NA
CASSFLNTEAFF
TGTGCCAGCAGCTTTTTGAACACTGAAGCTTTCTTT
>TRBJ2-7|NA|TRBV30|13|NA
CAWSGNINYEQYF
TGTGCCTGGAGTGGTAATATCAACTACGAGCAGTACTTC
>TRBJ2-7|NA|TRBV4-1|12|NA
CASSPGRGEQYF
TGCGCCAGCAGCCCGGGACGGGGGGAGCAGTACTTC
>TRBJ2-3|NA|TRBV4-1|15|NA
CASSQDLESTDTQYF
TGCGCCAGCAGCCAAGACCTTGAGAGCACAGATACGCAGTATTTT
>TRBJ1-5|NA|TRBV11-2|16|TRBD1
CASSLRTGVLNQPQHF
TGTGCCAGCAGCTTAAGGACAGGGGTCCTCAATCAGCCCCAGCATTTT
>TRBJ1-3|NA|TRBV4-2|16|NA
CASSQEEQSSGNTIYF
TGTGCCAGCAGCCAAGAAGAACAGTCCTCTGGAAACACCATATATTTT
>TRBJ2-7|once|TRBV5-4|16|NA
CASSWGGGADSYEQYF
TGTGCCAGCAGCTGGGGCGGAGGGGCTGACTCCTACGAGCAGTACTTC
>TRBJ2-1|NA|TRBV2|15|TRBD2
CASSESGSSYNEQFF
TGTGCCAGCAGTGAAAGCGGGAGCTCCTACAATGAGCAGTTCTTC
>TRBJ2-7|NA|TRBV4-1|14|NA
CASSQGTASYEQYF
TGCGCCAGCAGCCAAGGAACGGCTTCCTACGAGCAGTACTTC
>TRBJ2-1|NA|TRBV27|15|TRBD2
CASSLGAGAGNEQFF
TGTGCCAGCAGTTTAGGAGCGGGGGCGGGGAATGAGCAGTTCTTC
>TRBJ2-1|NA|TRBV19|13|TRBD2
CASSITGGNEQFF
TGTGCCAGTAGTATAACCGGGGGGAATGAGCAGTTCTTC
>TRBJ1-1|NA|TRBV4-1|15|NA
CASSPGGSMNTEAFF
TGCGCCAGCAGCCCGGGGGGGAGCATGAACACTGAAGCTTTCTTT
>TRBJ1-3|NA|TRBV11-2|16|TRBD1
CASSPNRGPSGNTIYF
TGTGCCAGCAGCCCAAACAGGGGCCCCTCTGGAAACACCATATATTTT
>TRBJ2-3|once|TRBV5-4|15|TRBD1
CASSQKGAGPDTQYF
TGTGCCAGCAGCCAAAAGGGGGCAGGGCCAGATACGCAGTATTTT
>TRBJ2-2|NA|TRBV4-1|13|NA
CASSPIRSGELFF
TGCGCCAGCAGCCCTATTAGGTCCGGGGAGCTGTTTTTT
>TRBJ1-4|NA|TRBV13|15|NA
CASSLAPSANEKLFF
TGTGCCAGCAGCTTAGCACCCAGCGCTAATGAAAAACTGTTTTTT
>TRBJ2-7|NA|TRBV7-6|11|NA
CASSPSFEQYF
TGTGCCAGCAGCCCCAGTTTTGAGCAGTACTTC
>TRBJ2-3|NA|TRBV18|15|NA
CASSPLEALTDTQYF
TGTGCCAGCTCACCCCTAGAAGCGCTCACAGATACGCAGTATTTT
>TRBJ2-7|medium-sized|TRBV19|13|NA
CASSLDSTYEQYF
TGTGCCAGTAGCCTTGACAGTACCTACGAGCAGTACTTC
>TRBJ1-6|NA|TRBV5-5|12|NA
CASSLGNSPLHF
TGTGCCAGCAGCTTAGGGAATTCACCCCTCCACTTT
>TRBJ2-7|NA|TRBV6-5|12|NA
CASSYGRNEQYF
TGTGCCAGCAGTTACGGGAGGAACGAGCAGTACTTC
>TRBJ1-1|once|TRBV7-2|17|NA
CASSPPMTRLGNTEAFF
TGTGCCAGCAGCCCCCCAATGACCCGTCTGGGGAACACTGAAGCTTTCTTT
>TRBJ2-3|NA|TRBV7-9|16|NA
CASSLETVASTDTQYF
TGTGCCAGCAGCTTAGAGACAGTCGCCAGCACAGATACGCAGTATTTT
>TRBJ1-5|NA|TRBV7-6|15|NA
CASSKFAGGSQPQHF
TGTGCCAGCAGTAAGTTCGCGGGAGGATCCCAGCCCCAGCATTTT
>TRBJ1-2|NA|TRBV6-5|15|TRBD1
CASSSGTAANYGYTF
TGTGCCAGCAGTTCAGGGACAGCAGCTAACTATGGCTACACCTTC
>TRBJ2-1|NA|TRBV7-9|13|NA
CASSSTLYNEQFF
TGTGCCAGCAGCTCAACGCTATACAATGAGCAGTTCTTC
>TRBJ2-7|NA|TRBV6-5|12|NA
CASSPGVYEQYF
TGTGCCAGCAGCCCAGGGGTCTACGAGCAGTACTTC
>TRBJ1-3|NA|TRBV7-9|14|NA
CASSLLVSGNTIYF
TGTGCCAGCAGCTTATTGGTATCTGGAAACACCATATATTTT
>TRBJ1-5|few|TRBV19|15|NA
CACWTPGQLYQPQHF
TGTGCCTGTTGGACCCCGGGACAACTCTATCAGCCCCAGCATTTT